This T cell receptor (beta chain) was documented in a study of blood T cell repertoires in COVID-19. Study-level background: Material from acute and convalescent COVID-19 was sourced from the United States, Italy and Spain. Sample material is recorded as cDNA or gDNA derived from T cells, B-cell-depleted T cells, or PBMCs.

Per the authors' pipeline: Quantification of nucleated cells was approximated via reference gene primer amplification. Method: immunoSEQ multiplex PCR; TCRdb's copy keeps in-frame clones and lacks some. V and J calls and clone size follow that table, whereas D and trimming were derived from the DNA. Found here are approximately 260,000 clones, nearly 90% of them singletons; the top ten hold 2% to 2.5%. Germline CDR1 DFQATT, CDR2 SNEGSKA (reference sequence). The CDR3 extends over 13 amino acids. V was trimmed by 3 bases and J by 6 bases, leaving 12 bases between them. This rearrangement joins TRBV20-1 to TRBJ2-4; D gene ambiguous. This TCR was recovered from a woman aged 40 to 50 who had recovered from COVID-19. The sample consisted of peripheral blood. CDR3 sequence (DNA): TGCAGTGCTAGTGGAGATTATTTAAACATTCAGTACTTC. Its protein is CSASGDYLNIQYF.